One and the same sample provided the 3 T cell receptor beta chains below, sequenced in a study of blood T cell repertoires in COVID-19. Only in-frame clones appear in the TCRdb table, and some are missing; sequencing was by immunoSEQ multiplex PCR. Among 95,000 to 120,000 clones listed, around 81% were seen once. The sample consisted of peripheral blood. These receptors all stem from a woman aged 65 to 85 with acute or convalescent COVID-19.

The DNA for the CDR3 is TGTGCCTGGAGTGTACAGCAGGGTGCGAACACCGGGGAGCTGTTTTTT. It codes for CAWSVQQGANTGELFF. This sequence joins TRBV30 and TRBJ2-2; a weak D match, TRBD1 (5 bases). Trimming pared 0 bases from V and 0 bases from J, leaving 11 bases between. Per the germline V gene, CDR1 is GTSNPN and CDR2 is SVGIG (reference sequence). The CDR3 spans 16 residues.

Here the CDR3 DNA reads TGTGCCAGCAGTTTAGACAGGGGGGCGGGACAGTTCTTC. It yields the protein CASSLDRGAGQFF. The chain uses TRBV12-3 or TRBV12-4 and TRBJ2-1, with 8 bases aligning to TRBD1. Unmatched junction bases numbered 6, after V lost 1 base and J lost 13 bases. The CDR3 runs to 13 residues.

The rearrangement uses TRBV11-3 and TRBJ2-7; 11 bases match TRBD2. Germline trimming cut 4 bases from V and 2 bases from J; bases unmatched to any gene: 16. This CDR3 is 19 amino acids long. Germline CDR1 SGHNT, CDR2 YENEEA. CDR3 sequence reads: CASSSYRVPSGGTTYEQYV. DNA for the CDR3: TGTGCCAGCAGCTCCTACAGGGTGCCTAGCGGGGGGACAACCTACGAGCAGTACGTC.